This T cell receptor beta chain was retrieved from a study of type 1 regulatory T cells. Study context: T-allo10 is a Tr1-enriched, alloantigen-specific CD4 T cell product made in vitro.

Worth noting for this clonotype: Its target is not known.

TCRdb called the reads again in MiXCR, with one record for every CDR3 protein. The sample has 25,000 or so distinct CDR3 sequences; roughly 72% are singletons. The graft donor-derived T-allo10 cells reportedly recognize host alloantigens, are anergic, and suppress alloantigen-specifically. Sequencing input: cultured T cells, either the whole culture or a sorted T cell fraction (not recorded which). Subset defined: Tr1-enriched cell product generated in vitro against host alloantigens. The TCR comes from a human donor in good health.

This CDR3 is CAISGRGTVTDTQYF. Written as DNA, the CDR3 is TGTGCCATCAGTGGCAGGGGGACCGTTACAGATACGCAGTATTTT. V is TRBV10-3 and J is TRBJ2-3, with 7 bases aligning to TRBD1. Trimming removed 4 bases from V and 3 bases from J; junction bases left unmatched: 7. The CDR3 has 15 amino acids. Germline V CDR1 and CDR2: ENHRY, SYGVKD.